This T cell receptor (beta chain) stems from a study of cytomegalovirus exposure and HLA in healthy donors. Study outcomes and limitations: Among TCR beta chains, those listed as cytomegalovirus-associated numbered over 150.

The PCR used 60 Vbeta and 13 Jbeta primers. This table comes from immunoSEQ multiplex PCR, and its TCRdb copy is limited to in-frame clones, with some not included. Among approximately 58,000 clones listed, roughly four fifths were seen once. Concerning this clone itself: Its antigen is unknown.

The sample comprised PBMCs. This TCR was recovered from a man younger than 40 in good health and CMV-seronegative.

The CDR3 loop reads CASSPPFGQGISETQYF. In nucleotides, the CDR3 is TGTGCCAGCAGCCCCCCCTTCGGGCAGGGTATTTCGGAGACCCAGTACTTC. The V and J genes are TRBV5-6 and TRBJ2-5, with D tentatively TRBD1 (5 bases). The ends were cut back, 4 bases at V and 5 bases at J, with 24 bases in the middle. This CDR3 has 17 amino acids. Germline CDR1 SGHDT, CDR2 YYEEEE. The variable domain in full, with the rest retrieved from reference TRBV5-6 and TRBJ2-5, is DAGVTQSPTHLIKTRGQQVTLRCSPKSGHDTVSWYQQALGQGPQFIFQYYEEEERQRGNFPDRFSGHQFPNYSSELNVNALLLGDSALYLCASSPPFGQGISETQYFGPGTRLLVL.